This T cell receptor beta chain was sequenced in a study of blood T cells in healthy people across ages. Together with a sample-barcoded 5' primer, a J-beta primer mix was included in a second PCR lasting about 6 to 11 cycles. Each of the cDNA molecules was tagged by a template-switch adaptor with 12 random nucleotides. TCRdb recomputed calls from the 5' RACE reads with MiXCR, one row per CDR3 protein. The sample consists of about 590,000 distinct CDR3 sequences, approximately 30% of them appearing once. Concerning this clonotype: A much bigger clone sits one base away, suggesting this may be a read error.

This CDR3 is 15 amino acids long. Germline CDR1 and CDR2: SNHLY and FYNNEI. Trimming took off 2 bases at V and 13 bases at J, with 23 bases between the two ends. The source of this sequence is a woman aged 80 or over in good health. This chain uses TRBV2 with TRBJ2-5, with D tentatively TRBD1 (5 bases). Sequenced sample: blood. The CDR3: CASSESGILAGERYF. The CDR3 nucleotides read TGTGCCAGCAGTGAATCAGGGATCCTCGCTGGAGAGCGGTACTTC.